This entry is about one T cell receptor (beta chain). Its antigen is currently unknown. These data originate in a study of radiotherapy plus CTLA-4 blockade in lung cancer. Overall study context: Under 20% of enrolled patients responded objectively, and approximately 30% had disease control.

CDR1 is ENHRY, CDR2 SYGVKD, per germline. V lost 4 bases and J lost 1; bases outside the gene matches: 2. The CDR3 has 14 residues. The study, taken as a whole, reports: Tumor-derived TCR clones expanded in blood after radiotherapy plus ipilimumab.

Profiling relied on immunoSEQ multiplex PCR, and the TCRdb table lists in-frame clones only, not all of them. The sample yields 90,000 or so clones, roughly four fifths seen once. V and J are TRBV10-3 and TRBJ2-3; 7 bases line up with TRBD2. Sequenced here: peripheral blood, sampled from a patient treated with radiotherapy plus ipilimumab. The sequence came from a human donor with non-small cell lung cancer who had stable disease on radiotherapy plus ipilimumab. As DNA, the CDR3 is TGTGCCATCAGTGGTCTAGCGGGCACAGATACGCAGTATTTT. Translating it yields CAISGLAGTDTQYF.